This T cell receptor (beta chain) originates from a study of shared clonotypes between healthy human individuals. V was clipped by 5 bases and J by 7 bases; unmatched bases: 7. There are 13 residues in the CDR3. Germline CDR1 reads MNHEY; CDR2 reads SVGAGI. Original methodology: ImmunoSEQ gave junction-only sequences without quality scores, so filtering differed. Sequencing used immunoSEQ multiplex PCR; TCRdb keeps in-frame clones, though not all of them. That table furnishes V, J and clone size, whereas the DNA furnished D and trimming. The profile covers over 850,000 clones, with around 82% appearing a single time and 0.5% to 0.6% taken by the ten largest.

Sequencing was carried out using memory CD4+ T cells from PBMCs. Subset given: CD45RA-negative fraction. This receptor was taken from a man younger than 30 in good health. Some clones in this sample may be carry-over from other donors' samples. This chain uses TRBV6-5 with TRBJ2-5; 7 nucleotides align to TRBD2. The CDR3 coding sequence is TGTGCCAGCAGTACCGGGACGGGGGGGACCCAGTACTTC. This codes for CASSTGTGGTQYF.